The present T cell receptor beta chain was sequenced within a study of T cell changes during pregnancy in multiple sclerosis. Libraries were prepared by immunoSEQ multiplex PCR; TCRdb keeps only in-frame clonotypes and omits some of them. Altogether about 36,000 clones are present, around 89% being singletons, with the ten largest covering roughly 0.6%. The germline CDR1 and CDR2 sequences are SEHNR and FQNEAQ (reference sequence). This CDR3 is built from 14 residues. The V end lost 5 bases, the J end lost 2 bases, and 10 bases lay between the germline ends. The clonotype comes from a female donor with multiple sclerosis, enrolled in a pregnancy study. The V gene is TRBV7-9, the J gene TRBJ2-1, with D perhaps TRBD2 (6 bases). Source: CD4+ T cells from peripheral blood mononuclear cells, taken in the first trimester of pregnancy. CDR3 in amino acids: CASSRSGAYNEQFF. DNA for the CDR3: TGTGCCAGCAGCCGATCGGGGGCCTACAATGAGCAGTTCTTC.